This T cell receptor (beta chain) is from a study of cytomegalovirus exposure and HLA in healthy donors. V lost 0 bases to trimming and J lost 1 base; unmatched junction nucleotides: 5. The germline CDR1 and CDR2 sequences are SEHNR and FQNEAQ (reference sequence). The CDR3 loop spans 19 amino acids. PCR used 60 Vbeta primers and 13 Jbeta primers. Using immunoSEQ multiplex PCR, the repertoire was profiled, and TCRdb retains in-frame clones only, with some absent. The table has some 150,000 clones, under 90% seen once; the top ten hold 2% to 3%. This clone was counted a single time. The clonotype comes from a boy aged 2 to 10 in good health and CMV-seronegative. This sequence joins TRBV7-9 and TRBJ2-1, with 14 bases that match TRBD2. The specimen was PBMCs. The CDR3 sequence: CASSLAGTSGSMSYNEQFF. The CDR3 nucleotides are TGTGCCAGCAGCTTAGCCGGGACTAGCGGGAGTATGTCCTACAATGAGCAGTTCTTC.